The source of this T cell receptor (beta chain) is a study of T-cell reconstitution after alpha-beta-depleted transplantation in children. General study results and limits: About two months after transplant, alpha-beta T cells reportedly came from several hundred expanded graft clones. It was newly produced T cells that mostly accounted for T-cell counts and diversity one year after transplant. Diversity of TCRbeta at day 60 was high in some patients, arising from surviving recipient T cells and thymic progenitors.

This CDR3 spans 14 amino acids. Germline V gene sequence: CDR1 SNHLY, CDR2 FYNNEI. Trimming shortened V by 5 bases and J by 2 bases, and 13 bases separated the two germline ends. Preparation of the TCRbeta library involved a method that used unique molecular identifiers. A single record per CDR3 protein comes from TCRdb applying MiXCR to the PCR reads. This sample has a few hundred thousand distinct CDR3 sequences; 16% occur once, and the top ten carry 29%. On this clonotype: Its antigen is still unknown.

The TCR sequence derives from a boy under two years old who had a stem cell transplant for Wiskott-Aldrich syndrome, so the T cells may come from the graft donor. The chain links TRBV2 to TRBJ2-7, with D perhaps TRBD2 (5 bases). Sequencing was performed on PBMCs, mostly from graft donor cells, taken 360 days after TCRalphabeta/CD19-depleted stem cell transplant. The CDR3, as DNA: TGTGCCAGCAGTTCGACGGGGAACCCCTACGAGCAGTACTTC. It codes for CASSSTGNPYEQYF.